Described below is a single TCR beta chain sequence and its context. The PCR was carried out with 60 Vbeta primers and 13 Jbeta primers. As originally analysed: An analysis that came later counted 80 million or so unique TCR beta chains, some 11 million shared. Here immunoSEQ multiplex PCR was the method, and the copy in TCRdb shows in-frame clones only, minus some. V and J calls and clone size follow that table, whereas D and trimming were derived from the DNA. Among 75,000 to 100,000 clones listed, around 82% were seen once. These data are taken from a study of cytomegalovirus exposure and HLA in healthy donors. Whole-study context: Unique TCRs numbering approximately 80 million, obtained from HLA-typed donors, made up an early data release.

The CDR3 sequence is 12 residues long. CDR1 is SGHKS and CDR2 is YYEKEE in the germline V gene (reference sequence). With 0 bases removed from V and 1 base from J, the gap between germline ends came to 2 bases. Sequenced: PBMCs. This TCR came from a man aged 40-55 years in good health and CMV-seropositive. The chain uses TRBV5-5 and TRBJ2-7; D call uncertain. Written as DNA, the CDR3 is TGTGCCAGCAGCTTGGCTTCCTACGAGCAGTACTTC. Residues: CASSLASYEQYF.